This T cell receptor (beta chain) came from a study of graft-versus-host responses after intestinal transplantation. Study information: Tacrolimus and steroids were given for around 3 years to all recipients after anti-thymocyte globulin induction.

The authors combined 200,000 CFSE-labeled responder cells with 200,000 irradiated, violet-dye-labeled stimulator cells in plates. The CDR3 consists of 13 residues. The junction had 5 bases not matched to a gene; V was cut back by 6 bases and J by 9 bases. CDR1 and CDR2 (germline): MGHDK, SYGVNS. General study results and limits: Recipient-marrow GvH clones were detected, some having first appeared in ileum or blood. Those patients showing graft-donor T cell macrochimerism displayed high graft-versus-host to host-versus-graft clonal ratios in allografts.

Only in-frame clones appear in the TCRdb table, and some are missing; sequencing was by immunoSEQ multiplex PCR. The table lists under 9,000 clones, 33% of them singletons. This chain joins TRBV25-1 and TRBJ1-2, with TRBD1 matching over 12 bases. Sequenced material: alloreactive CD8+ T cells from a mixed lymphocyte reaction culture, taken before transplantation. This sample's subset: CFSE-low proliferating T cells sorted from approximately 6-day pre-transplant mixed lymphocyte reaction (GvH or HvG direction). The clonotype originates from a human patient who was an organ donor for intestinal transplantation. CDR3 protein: CASSPGTGGSYTF. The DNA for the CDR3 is TGTGCCAGCAGCCCCGGGACAGGGGGCAGCTACACCTTC.